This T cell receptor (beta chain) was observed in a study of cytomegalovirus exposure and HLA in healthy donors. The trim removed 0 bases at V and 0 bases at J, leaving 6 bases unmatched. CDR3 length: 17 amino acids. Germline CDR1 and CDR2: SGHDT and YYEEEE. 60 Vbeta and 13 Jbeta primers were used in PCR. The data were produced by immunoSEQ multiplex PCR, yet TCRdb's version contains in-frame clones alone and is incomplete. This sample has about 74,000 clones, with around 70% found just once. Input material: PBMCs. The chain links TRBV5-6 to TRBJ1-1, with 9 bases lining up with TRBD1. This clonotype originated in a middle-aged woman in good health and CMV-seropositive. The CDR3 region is CASSLEGTGRMNTEAFF. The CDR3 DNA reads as TGTGCCAGCAGCTTGGAAGGGACAGGGAGGATGAACACTGAAGCTTTCTTT.